This paragraph covers one T cell receptor (beta chain) sequence. Its target is not known. This sample is drawn from a study of shared clonotypes between healthy human individuals. Study-level results: The expectation was that sequencing depth would affect clonotype sharing among donors. Across a handful of donors, naive CD4 shared 5% to 6%, naive CD8 around 3.8%, memory CD4 about 2.4%, memory CD8 around 0.42%.

The CDR3 totals 15 residues. CDR1 and CDR2 (germline): MDHEN, SYDVKM. Trimming stripped 5 bases from V and 4 bases from J, with 17 bases between. Assay execution took place at the deep level. It was across several immunoSEQ plates that each subset's genomic DNA was evenly split. This table comes from immunoSEQ multiplex PCR, and its TCRdb copy is limited to in-frame clones, with some not included. The table records under 300,000 clones, 50% to 80% of them present only once. What was sequenced was memory CD4+ T cells sorted from blood. As for subset: CD45RA-negative fraction. The gene calls are TRBV28 and TRBJ1-2; D uncertain. The receptor comes from a young man in good health. This CDR3 is CASSPRAGRIYGYTF. The CDR3 DNA is TGTGCCAGCAGTCCCCGGGCAGGAAGGATCTATGGCTACACCTTC.